This is a list of T cell receptor beta chains from one sample in a study of cytomegalovirus exposure and HLA in healthy donors. The data were produced by immunoSEQ multiplex PCR, yet TCRdb's version contains in-frame clones alone and is incomplete. The sample contains fewer than 140,000 clones, over 60% of which appear only once. Material: PBMCs. Receptors were obtained from a woman in her forties or fifties in good health and CMV-seropositive. Both conserved end residues are part of each CDR3. A D gene is named only where the DNA matches it firmly. Rows give clone size only sometimes, using once, few, many, or a class for an expanded clone.

few	TRBD1	TRBV4-3	TRBJ2-7	CASSQRTGGYEQYF	TGCGCCAGCAGCCAACGGACAGGGGGGTACGAGCAGTACTTC
once	NA	TRBV23-1	TRBJ2-7	CASSQKARPDSYEQYF	TGCGCCAGCAGTCAAAAAGCGAGGCCGGACTCCTACGAGCAGTACTTC
NA	NA	TRBV28	TRBJ1-3	CASRETTGGNTIYF	TGTGCCAGCAGGGAAACGACAGGAGGAAACACCATATATTTT
NA	NA	TRBV19	TRBJ1-2	CATTTGSYGYTF	TGTGCCACCACAACCGGGAGCTATGGCTACACCTTC
NA	TRBD2	TRBV6-6	TRBJ2-1	CASSSRAGGPTNEQFF	TGTGCCAGCAGTTCCCGAGCGGGGGGGCCGACCAATGAGCAGTTCTTC
NA	NA	TRBV28	TRBJ1-6	CASRGGRSLHF	TGTGCCAGCAGGGGGGGGAGATCCCTCCACTTT
few	NA	TRBV4-3	TRBJ2-6	CASSQETSQSSGANVLTF	TGCGCCAGCAGCCAAGAGACAAGCCAGAGCTCTGGGGCCAACGTCCTGACTTTC
few	TRBD2	TRBV5-4	TRBJ2-7	CASREAGGLYEQYF	TGTGCCAGCAGAGAAGCGGGGGGGCTCTACGAGCAGTACTTC
NA	TRBD1	TRBV27	TRBJ1-1	CASSLSGTGGARQTEAFF	TGTGCCAGCAGTTTATCAGGGACAGGGGGCGCGAGGCAGACTGAAGCTTTCTTT
NA	TRBD1	TRBV27	TRBJ2-7	CASSIGTGEVGEQYF	TGTGCCAGCAGTATCGGGACAGGGGAGGTGGGGGAGCAGTACTTC
few	NA	TRBV5-4	TRBJ2-1	CASTPIAGQGINNEQFF	TGTGCCAGCACCCCCATAGCGGGACAGGGTATTAACAATGAGCAGTTCTTC
once	TRBD1	TRBV6-6	TRBJ1-5	CASRTGDNSNQPQHF	TGTGCCAGCCGGACAGGGGACAATAGCAATCAGCCCCAGCATTTT
NA	TRBD1	TRBV6-5	TRBJ1-2	CASSYSGTGGSGYTF	TGTGCCAGCAGTTACTCCGGGACAGGGGGTAGTGGCTACACCTTC
NA	NA	TRBV7-9	TRBJ1-2	CASSFPLTHGYTF	TGTGCCAGCAGCTTTCCCCTAACGCATGGCTACACCTTC
NA	NA	TRBV7-9	TRBJ2-3	CASSFGGAIDTQYF	TGTGCCAGCAGCTTCGGCGGGGCCATCGATACGCAGTATTTT
NA	NA	TRBV7-9	TRBJ2-3	CASSLAATDTQYF	TGTGCCAGCAGCTTAGCGGCAACAGATACGCAGTATTTT
NA	NA	TRBV6-1	TRBJ2-7	CASSEASLLGYEQYF	TGTGCCAGCAGTGAAGCAAGCCTCCTCGGCTACGAGCAGTACTTC
few	NA	TRBV10-3	TRBJ1-1	CAISDGGTEAFF	TGTGCCATCTCCGACGGCGGCACTGAAGCTTTCTTT
NA	TRBD2	TRBV28	TRBJ2-1	CASSYSGGLYNEQFF	TGTGCCAGCAGTTATAGCGGGGGGCTCTACAATGAGCAGTTCTTC
NA	TRBD1	TRBV28	TRBJ1-2	CASSFNTGVSYGYTF	TGTGCCAGCAGTTTCAATACAGGGGTGAGCTATGGCTACACCTTC
NA	NA	TRBV7-2	TRBJ2-3	CASSLASGTDTQYF	TGTGCCAGCAGCTTAGCTTCGGGCACAGATACGCAGTATTTT
NA	NA	TRBV7-3	TRBJ2-5	CASSQSAAETQYF	TGTGCCAGCAGCCAATCCGCTGCGGAGACCCAGTACTTC
NA	NA	TRBV28	TRBJ1-2	CAAEANYGYTF	TGTGCAGCAGAGGCTAACTATGGCTACACCTTC
few	TRBD2	TRBV27	TRBJ2-7	CASSTGLAGGRSYEQYF	TGTGCCAGCAGTACGGGACTAGCGGGGGGTCGCTCCTACGAGCAGTACTTC
NA	NA	TRBV30	TRBJ2-3	CAWSVLSDTQYF	TGTGCCTGGAGTGTTCTGTCAGATACGCAGTATTTT
few	NA	TRBV9	TRBJ1-3	CASSLQLSGNTIYF	TGTGCCAGCAGCTTACAGCTCTCTGGAAACACCATATATTTT
NA	TRBD1	TRBV7-2	TRBJ2-7	CASSLEDWGTEAREQYF	TGTGCCAGCAGCTTAGAGGATTGGGGGACAGAGGCTCGCGAGCAGTACTTC
once	NA	TRBV11-1	TRBJ1-5	CASSLWEGQPQHF	TGTGCCAGCAGCTTGTGGGAGGGACAGCCCCAGCATTTT